This T cell receptor (beta chain) was profiled in a study of shared clonotypes between healthy human individuals. General study findings and limits: Across a handful of donors, naive CD4 shared approximately 4.5%, naive CD8 3.5% to 4%, memory CD4 roughly 2.3%, memory CD8 0.4%.

At the deep level, the assay was run. Only in-frame clones appear in the TCRdb table, and some are missing; sequencing was by immunoSEQ multiplex PCR. The table records roughly 1,100,000 clones, around 76% of them present only once. CDR1 and CDR2 from the germline V gene are MNHNS and SASEGT. The CDR3 runs to 16 residues. V shed 0 bases and J shed 4 bases, with 13 bases lying between them. About this clone: The antigen is undetermined.

The chain recombines TRBV6-1 with TRBJ1-5; weak D call: TRBD1 (5 bases). Sequencing used memory CD4+ T cells sorted from blood. Subset noted: CD45RA-negative fraction. The receptor comes from a man younger than 30 in good health. The CDR3 sequence: CASSEAGMGGNQPQHF. DNA of the CDR3: TGTGCCAGCAGTGAAGCAGGAATGGGGGGTAATCAGCCCCAGCATTTT.